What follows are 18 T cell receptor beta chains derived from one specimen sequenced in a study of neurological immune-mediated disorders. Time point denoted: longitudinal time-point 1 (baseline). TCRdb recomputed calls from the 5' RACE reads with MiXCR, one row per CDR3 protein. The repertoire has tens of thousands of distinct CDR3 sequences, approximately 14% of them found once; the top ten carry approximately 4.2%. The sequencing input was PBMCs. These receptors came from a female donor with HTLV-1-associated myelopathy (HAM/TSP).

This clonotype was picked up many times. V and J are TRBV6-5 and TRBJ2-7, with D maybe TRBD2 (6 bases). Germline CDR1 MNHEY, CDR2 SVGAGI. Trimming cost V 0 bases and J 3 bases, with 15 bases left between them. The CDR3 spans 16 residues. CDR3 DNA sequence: TGTGCCAGCAGTTACTCAACGGGAGCCCCTTTCTACGAGCAGTACTTC. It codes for CASSYSTGAPFYEQYF.

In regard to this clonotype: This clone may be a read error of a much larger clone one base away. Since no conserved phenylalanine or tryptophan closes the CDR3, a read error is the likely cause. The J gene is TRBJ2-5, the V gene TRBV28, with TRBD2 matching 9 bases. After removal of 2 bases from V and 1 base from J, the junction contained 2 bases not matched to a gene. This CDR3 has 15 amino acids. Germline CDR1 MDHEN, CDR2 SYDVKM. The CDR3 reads CASSLGGGGQETQYL. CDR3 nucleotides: TGTGCCAGCAGTTTAGGCGGGGGGGGCCAAGAGACCCAGTACTTA.

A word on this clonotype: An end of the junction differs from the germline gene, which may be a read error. CDR3 region: CASSLALERGGSYNEQFF. Written as DNA, the CDR3 is TGCGCCAGCAGCTTGGCCCTGGAGAGAGGAGGCTCCTACAATGAGCAGTTCTTT. This chain joins TRBV5-1 and TRBJ2-1, with a possible D match to TRBD2 (5 bases). Per the germline V gene, CDR1 is SGHRS and CDR2 is YFSETQ. This CDR3 has 18 residues. Drawing the rest from reference TRBV5-1 and TRBJ2-1, the complete variable domain is KAGVTQTPRYLIKTRGQQVTLSCSPISGHRSVSWYQQTPGQGLQFLFEYFSETQRNKGNFPGRFSGRQFSNSRSEMNVSTLELGDSALYLCASSLALERGGSYNEQFFGPGTRLTVL.

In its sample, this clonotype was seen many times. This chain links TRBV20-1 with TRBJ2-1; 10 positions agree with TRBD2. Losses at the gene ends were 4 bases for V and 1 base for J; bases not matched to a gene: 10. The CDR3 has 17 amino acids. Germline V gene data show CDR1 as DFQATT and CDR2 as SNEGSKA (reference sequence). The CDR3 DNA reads TGCAGTGCTACTTTAGCGGGAGGCTTTAGTTCCTACAATGAGCAGTTCTTC. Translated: CSATLAGGFSSYNEQFF.

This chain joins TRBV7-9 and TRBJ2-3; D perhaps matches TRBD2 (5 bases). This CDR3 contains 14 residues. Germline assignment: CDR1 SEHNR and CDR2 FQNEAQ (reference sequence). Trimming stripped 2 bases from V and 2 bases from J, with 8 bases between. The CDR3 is CASSLRDYTDTQYF. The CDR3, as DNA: TGTGCCAGCAGCTTACGAGACTACACAGATACGCAGTATTTT.

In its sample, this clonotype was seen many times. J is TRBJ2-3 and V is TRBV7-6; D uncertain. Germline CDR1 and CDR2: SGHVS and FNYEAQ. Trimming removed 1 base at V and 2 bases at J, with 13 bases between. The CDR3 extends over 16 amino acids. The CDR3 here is CASSLDPRKVTDTQYF. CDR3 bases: TGTGCCAGCAGCTTAGACCCTAGGAAGGTCACAGATACGCAGTATTTT.

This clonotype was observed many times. In nucleotides, the CDR3 is TGTGCCAGCAGTTTGGTATCAACCAATGAGCAGTTCTTC. This gives the protein CASSLVSTNEQFF. The chain has TRBV12-3 or TRBV12-4 and TRBJ2-1; D unresolved. The CDR3 loop spans 13 amino acids. Trimming shortened V by 3 bases and J by 6 bases, and 9 bases separated the two germline ends.

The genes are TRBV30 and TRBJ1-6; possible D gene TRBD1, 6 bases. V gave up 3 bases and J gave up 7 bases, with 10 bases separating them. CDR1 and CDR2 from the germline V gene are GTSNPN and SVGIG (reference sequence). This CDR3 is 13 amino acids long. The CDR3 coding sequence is TGTGCCTGGAGGTCCCAGGGGAATTCACCCCTCCACTTT. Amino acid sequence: CAWRSQGNSPLHF.

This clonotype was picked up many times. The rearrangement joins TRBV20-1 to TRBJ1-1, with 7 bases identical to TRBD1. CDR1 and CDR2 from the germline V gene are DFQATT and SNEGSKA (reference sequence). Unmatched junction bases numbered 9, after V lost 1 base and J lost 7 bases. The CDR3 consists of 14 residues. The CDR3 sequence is CSARGGGATGEAFF. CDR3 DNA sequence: TGCAGTGCTAGAGGAGGGGGCGCGACAGGTGAAGCTTTCTTT.

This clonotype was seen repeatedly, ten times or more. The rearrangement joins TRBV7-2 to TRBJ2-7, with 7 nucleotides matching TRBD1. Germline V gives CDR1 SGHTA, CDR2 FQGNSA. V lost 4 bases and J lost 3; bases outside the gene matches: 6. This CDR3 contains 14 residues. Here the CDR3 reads CASSSTGSIYEQYF. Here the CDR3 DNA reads TGTGCCAGCAGCTCGACAGGGTCGATCTACGAGCAGTACTTC. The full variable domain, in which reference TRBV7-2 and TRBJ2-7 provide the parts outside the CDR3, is GAGVSQSPSNKVTEKGKDVELRCDPISGHTALYWYRQSLGQGLEFLIYFQGNSAPDKSGLPSDRFSAERTGGSVSTLTIQRTQQEDSAVYLCASSSTGSIYEQYFGPGTRLTVT.

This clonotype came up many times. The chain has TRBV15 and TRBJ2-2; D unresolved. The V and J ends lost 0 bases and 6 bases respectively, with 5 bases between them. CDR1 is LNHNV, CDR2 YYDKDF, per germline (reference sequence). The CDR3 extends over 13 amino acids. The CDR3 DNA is TGTGCCACCAGCAGAGATTACCCCGGGGAGCTGTTTTTT. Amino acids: CATSRDYPGELFF.

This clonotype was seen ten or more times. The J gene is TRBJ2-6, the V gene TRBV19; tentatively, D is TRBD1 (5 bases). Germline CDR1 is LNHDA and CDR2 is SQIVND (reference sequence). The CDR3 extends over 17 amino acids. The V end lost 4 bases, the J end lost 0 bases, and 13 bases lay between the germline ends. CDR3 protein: CASSKQLGDSGANVLTF. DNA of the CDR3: TGTGCCAGTAGTAAACAATTAGGGGACTCTGGGGCCAACGTCCTGACTTTC.

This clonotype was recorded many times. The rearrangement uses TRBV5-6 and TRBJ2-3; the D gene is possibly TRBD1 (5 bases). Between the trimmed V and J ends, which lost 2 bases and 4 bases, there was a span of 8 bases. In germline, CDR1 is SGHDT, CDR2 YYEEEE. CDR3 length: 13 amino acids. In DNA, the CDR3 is TGTGCCAGCAGCTTTAAACAGGCAGATACGCAGTATTTT. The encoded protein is CASSFKQADTQYF.

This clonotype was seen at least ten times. CDR3 region: CSAHLAGGGYNEQFF. CDR3 coding DNA: TGCAGTGCACATCTAGCGGGGGGGGGCTACAATGAGCAGTTCTTC. The V gene is TRBV20-1, the J gene TRBJ2-1, with 12 bases identical to TRBD2. The trim removed 6 bases at V and 3 bases at J, leaving 6 bases unmatched. CDR3 length equals 15 residues. Germline V lookup: CDR1 DFQATT, CDR2 SNEGSKA (reference sequence).

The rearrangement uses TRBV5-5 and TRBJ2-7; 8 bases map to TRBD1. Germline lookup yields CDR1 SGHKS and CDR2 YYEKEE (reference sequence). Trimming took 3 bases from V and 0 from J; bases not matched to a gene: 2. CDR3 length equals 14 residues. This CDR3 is CASSSQGVSYEQYF. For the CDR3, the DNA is TGTGCCAGCAGCTCACAGGGGGTCTCCTACGAGCAGTACTTC.

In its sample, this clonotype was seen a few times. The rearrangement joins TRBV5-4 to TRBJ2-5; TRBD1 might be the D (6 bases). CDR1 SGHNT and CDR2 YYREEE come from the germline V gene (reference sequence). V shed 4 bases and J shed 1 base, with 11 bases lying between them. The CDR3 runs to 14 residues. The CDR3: CASSQDSVQETQYF. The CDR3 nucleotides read TGTGCCAGCAGCCAGGACAGCGTCCAAGAGACCCAGTACTTC.

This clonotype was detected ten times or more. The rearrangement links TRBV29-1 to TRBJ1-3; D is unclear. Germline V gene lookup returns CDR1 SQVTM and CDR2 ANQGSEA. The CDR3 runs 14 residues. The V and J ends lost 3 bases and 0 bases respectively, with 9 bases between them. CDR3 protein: CSVDDGSSGNTIYF. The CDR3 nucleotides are TGCAGCGTTGACGACGGGAGCTCTGGAAACACCATATATTTT.

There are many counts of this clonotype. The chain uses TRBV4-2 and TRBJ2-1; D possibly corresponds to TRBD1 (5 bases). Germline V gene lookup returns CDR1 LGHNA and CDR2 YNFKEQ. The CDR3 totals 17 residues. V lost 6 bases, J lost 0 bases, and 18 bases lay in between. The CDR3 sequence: CASSRGAPPYSYNEQFF. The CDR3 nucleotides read TGTGCCAGCAGTCGTGGGGCTCCACCCTACTCCTACAATGAGCAGTTCTTC.